These T cell receptor beta chains were read from a single sample in a study of technical replicates of blood from a few donors. This table comes from immunoSEQ multiplex PCR, and its TCRdb copy is limited to in-frame clones, with some not included. This table holds 75,000 to 100,000 clones, about 96% found once. The sequenced sample consisted of T cells isolated from PBMCs. These receptors all stem from a human donor in good health. Each CDR3 is given with its conserved first and last residue. The D gene is left open where the match is weak. Expanded clones get a size class; other rows say once, few or many, or leave the size out.

V	D	J	size	DNA	CDR3
TRBV7-6	TRBD1	TRBJ2-3	.	TGTGCCAGCAGCGGACGACAGGGAAGGACAGATACGCAGTATTTT	CASSGRQGRTDTQYF
TRBV2	TRBD2	TRBJ2-5	.	TGTGCCAGCACCGGACTAGCAGGTGATCCAGGGAAGACCCAGTACTTC	CASTGLAGDPGKTQYF
TRBV27	.	TRBJ1-1	.	TGTGCCAGCAAGTCCCGCTGGTACATGAACACTGAAGCTTTCTTT	CASKSRWYMNTEAFF
TRBV9	TRBD2	TRBJ2-1	.	TGTGCCAGCAGCGTAGGGGGTAGCGGGAGTGTGAATGAGCAGTTCTTC	CASSVGGSGSVNEQFF
TRBV6-6	.	TRBJ2-7	.	TGTGCCAGCAGGGATAGCGGTACCTACGAGCAGTACTTC	CASRDSGTYEQYF
TRBV9	.	TRBJ1-1	.	TGTGCCAGCAGCGCAAAACTTGTAGGAGTCACTGAAGCTTTCTTT	CASSAKLVGVTEAFF
TRBV27	TRBD1	TRBJ2-1	.	TGTGCCAGCAGTTTATGGATAGGGACAGGGGGGAAGTACAATGAGCAGTTCTTC	CASSLWIGTGGKYNEQFF
TRBV21-1	.	TRBJ1-2	.	TGTGCCATCGTAGTGAAGCGCGGTAACTATGGCTACACCTTC	CAIVVKRGNYGYTF
TRBV28	TRBD1	TRBJ1-5	.	TGTGCCAGCAGTTTAGGACAGGGCTCCAATCAGCCCCAGCATTTT	CASSLGQGSNQPQHF
TRBV15	TRBD2	TRBJ2-1	.	TGTGCCACCAGCAGAGACCTAGCGGGACCGAGCTCCTACAATGAGCAGTTCTTC	CATSRDLAGPSSYNEQFF
TRBV27	.	TRBJ2-1	.	TGTGCCAGCAGTTTTCTCCGGGACACTTTATACAATGAGCAGTTCTTC	CASSFLRDTLYNEQFF
TRBV5-6	TRBD1	TRBJ2-5	.	TGTGCCAGCAGCGGAACCGAGGGGGCTGAGACCCAGTACTTC	CASSGTEGAETQYF
TRBV6-1	.	TRBJ2-7	.	TGTGCCAGCAGTGGGGACTTTTCCTACGAGCAGTACTTC	CASSGDFSYEQYF
TRBV14	.	TRBJ2-7	.	TGTGCCAGCAGCCAAGTTCACAGGGACTCCTACGAGCAGTACTTC	CASSQVHRDSYEQYF
TRBV19	TRBD1	TRBJ1-5	.	TGTGCCAGTAGTTTGCACTGGGACAGGGGCAGGAATCAGCCCCAGCATTTT	CASSLHWDRGRNQPQHF
TRBV6-1	TRBD2	TRBJ2-7	.	TGTGCCAGCAGTGGGGGGGGTAGCTCCTACGAGCAGTACTTC	CASSGGGSSYEQYF
TRBV7-9	.	TRBJ2-7	.	TGTGCCAGCAGCTTAGGTCAGGCGGGGGAGCAGTACTTC	CASSLGQAGEQYF
TRBV19	.	TRBJ2-3	.	TGTGCCAGTAGTATACAGGGAGATACGCAGTATTTT	CASSIQGDTQYF
TRBV6-1	.	TRBJ2-3	.	TGTGCCAGCTTCGAGGCTAGCACAGATACGCAGTATTTT	CASFEASTDTQYF
TRBV4-1	TRBD2	TRBJ2-1	.	TGCGCCAGCAGCCACCAGCGGGAGCTCTATGAGCAGTTCTTC	CASSHQRELYEQFF
TRBV11-3	TRBD1	TRBJ1-1	.	TGTGCCAGCAGCCACAGGGGGCTCGACACTGAAGCTTTCTTT	CASSHRGLDTEAFF
TRBV6-1	TRBD1	TRBJ2-5	.	TGTGCCAGAGGGACAGGGAAGGGGGAGACCCAGTACTTC	CARGTGKGETQYF
TRBV13	TRBD2	TRBJ2-1	once	TGTGCCAGCAGCTTAGGCCGGGGACTAGCGGCCTCCTCCTACAATGAGCAGTTCTTC	CASSLGRGLAASSYNEQFF
TRBV7-9	.	TRBJ1-5	.	TGTGCCAGCAGCTTAGCCGGGGGGCCCCAGCATTTT	CASSLAGGPQHF
TRBV20-1	.	TRBJ2-5	.	TGCAGTGCTCCTCAGGGAGAGACCCAGTACTTC	CSAPQGETQYF
TRBV19	TRBD2	TRBJ2-7	.	TGTGCCAGTAGTATCCAGGGACTACCCTACGAGCAGTACTTC	CASSIQGLPYEQYF
TRBV19	TRBD1	TRBJ1-1	few	TGTGCCAGTAGTGTCCGATTAGGACAGGGCACTGAAGCTTTCTTT	CASSVRLGQGTEAFF
TRBV27	.	TRBJ1-2	.	TGTGCCAGCAGGCTTGGCCCGTCTTTCGGCTACACCTTC	CASRLGPSFGYTF
TRBV6-5	.	TRBJ1-1	.	TGTGCCAGCAGTGACAGGACAAGGAACACTGAAGCTTTCTTT	CASSDRTRNTEAFF
TRBV7-9	.	TRBJ1-5	.	TGTGCCAGCAGCTCCGGGACAACTAGCAATCAGCCCCAGCATTTT	CASSSGTTSNQPQHF
TRBV5-6	TRBD2	TRBJ2-5	.	TGTGCCAGCAGCTTGCCGGGACTACAAGAGACCCAGTACTTC	CASSLPGLQETQYF
TRBV19	.	TRBJ1-3	.	TGTGCCAGTAGCATACAGGGTGTTGGAAACACCATATATTTT	CASSIQGVGNTIYF
TRBV6-1	TRBD1	TRBJ1-5	.	TGTGCCAGCACCATGGGACAGGGGGGTCAGCCCCAGCATTTT	CASTMGQGGQPQHF
TRBV7-8	.	TRBJ1-1	.	TGTGCCAGCAGCTTAGGTCACTTGAACACTGAAGCTTTCTTT	CASSLGHLNTEAFF
TRBV10-1	.	TRBJ1-1	.	TGCGCCATCTCTATTAACTCTGACACTGAAGCTTTCTTT	CAISINSDTEAFF
TRBV7-3	TRBD1	TRBJ2-7	once	TGTGCCAGCAGCTCACATGGCAGGGGGCAAGAGCAGTACTTC	CASSSHGRGQEQYF
TRBV7-9	.	TRBJ2-1	.	TGTGCCAGCAGCCCCCTTACAGCCGAATACAATGAGCAGTTCTTC	CASSPLTAEYNEQFF
TRBV15	TRBD1	TRBJ2-7	.	TGTGCCACCAGCAGAGAGGGGGGGACAGGGGGCCACGAGCAGTACTTC	CATSREGGTGGHEQYF
TRBV19	TRBD1	TRBJ2-7	.	TGTGCCAGTAGCCTCAGGACAGGGGGCGCGTCCGAGCAGTACTTC	CASSLRTGGASEQYF
TRBV5-4	.	TRBJ2-6	.	TGTGCCAGCAGCCCCCGGACATTTACCTACTCTGGGGCCAACGTCCTGACTTTC	CASSPRTFTYSGANVLTF
TRBV9	TRBD2	TRBJ2-2	.	TGTGCCAGCAGCGTAGGGGGGGGAACCACCGGGGAGCTGTTTTTT	CASSVGGGTTGELFF
TRBV13	TRBD2	TRBJ2-1	once	TGTGCCAGCAGCTTATTACTAGCGGGGGACAATGAGCAGTTCTTC	CASSLLLAGDNEQFF
TRBV11-2	TRBD2	TRBJ2-1	.	TGTGCCAGCAGCTTAGTAGGACTAGCCCCGTTCTTC	CASSLVGLAPFF
TRBV4-1	.	TRBJ1-5	.	TGCGCCAGCAGCCAACCAGACAGAAGCAATCAGCCCCAGCATTTT	CASSQPDRSNQPQHF
TRBV19	.	TRBJ2-5	.	TGTGCCAGTAGTAAGGGGCAGGTGGGGAATCAAGAGACCCAGTACTTC	CASSKGQVGNQETQYF
TRBV6-5	.	TRBJ1-2	.	TGTGCCAGTAGGAGGACTGATATGGACTACACCTTC	CASRRTDMDYTF
TRBV5-1	.	TRBJ1-1	.	TGCGCCAGCAGCTTGGCCGACACTGAAGCTTTCTTT	CASSLADTEAFF
TRBV6-5	.	TRBJ2-1	.	TGTGCCAGCAGCCGTTTTGATGAGCAGTTCTTC	CASSRFDEQFF
TRBV6-6	TRBD2	TRBJ2-2	.	TGTGCCTCTCTAGCGGGAGCTGGGTACACCGGGGAGCTGTTTTTT	CASLAGAGYTGELFF